Each of the 26 T cell receptor beta chains below was sequenced from the same sample in a study of CD8 T cells in ankylosing spondylitis. Via MiXCR, TCRdb re-called the 5' RACE reads, giving one row per CDR3 protein. The profile shows around 160,000 distinct CDR3 sequences, approximately 10% of them singletons. Source material: blood, either unsorted or a sorted T cell fraction (not recorded which). The receptors stem from a male donor with ankylosing spondylitis or in good health (not recorded which).

This clonotype was counted ten times or more. V usage is TRBV24-1 and J usage is TRBJ2-1; the D gene is possibly TRBD1 (6 bases). The CDR3 has 14 residues. The V end was cut by 2 bases, the J end by 8 bases, with 12 bases between. From germline, CDR1 is KGHDR and CDR2 SFDVKD. CDR3 sequence: CATSDSSGVHEQFF. For the CDR3, the DNA is TGTGCCACCAGTGATTCATCAGGGGTGCATGAGCAGTTCTTC.

This clonotype showed up many times. The chain has TRBV29-1 and TRBJ2-7; D tentatively fits TRBD1 or TRBD2 (6 bases each). CDR3 length equals 14 residues. Germline CDR1 reads SQVTM; CDR2 reads ANQGSEA. V gave up 1 base and J gave up 0 bases, with 10 bases separating them. CDR3 region: CSVEAGEASYEQYF. The CDR3 DNA follows: TGCAGCGTTGAAGCAGGGGAGGCCTCCTACGAGCAGTACTTC.

The chain is built from TRBV6-5 and TRBJ2-5; 8 bases are shared with TRBD1. J lost 5 bases, V lost 5 bases, and 10 bases had no gene match. Germline CDR1 reads MNHEY; CDR2 reads SVGAGI. The CDR3 covers 15 residues. DNA for the CDR3: TGTGCCAGCAGTCCCGGACAGGGCGAGGAGGAGACCCAGTACTTC. It yields the protein CASSPGQGEEETQYF.

In this sample, this clonotype turned up many times. This chain links TRBV27 with TRBJ2-1; TRBD2 matches at 9 bases. The J segment lost 7 bases and the V segment lost 5 bases, leaving 9 bases of the junction unmatched. The CDR3 sequence is 15 residues long. The germline V gene has CDR1 MNHEY and CDR2 SMNVEV (reference sequence). CDR3 sequence: CASSTGTSLGNEQFF. The CDR3 DNA is TGTGCCAGCAGTACCGGGACTAGCTTAGGGAATGAGCAGTTCTTC.

This clonotype was seen at least ten times. The gene calls are TRBV18 and TRBJ1-1; D might be TRBD1 (6 bases). V lost 2 bases and J 4 bases, leaving 11 bases between the germline ends. This CDR3 has 14 amino acids. Per germline, CDR1 KGHSH and CDR2 LQKENI. DNA of the CDR3: TGTGCCAGCTCACCATCGGGGGGCGTCACTGAAGCTTTCTTT. Residues: CASSPSGGVTEAFF.

The genes are TRBV5-1 and TRBJ1-3; D unclear. The CDR3 covers 14 residues. Germline V gene data show CDR1 as SGHRS and CDR2 as YFSETQ. V was cut by 1 base and J by 1 base, with 6 bases left in between. CDR3 sequence (DNA): TGCGCCAGCAGCTTGAAAGGTTCTGGAAACACCATATATTTT. This gives the protein CASSLKGSGNTIYF.

This clonotype was seen repeatedly, ten times or more. This chain joins TRBV10-2 and TRBJ2-5; 11 bases are shared with TRBD1. The length of the CDR3 is 16 residues. With V trimmed by 6 bases and J by 5 bases, 11 bases remained unmatched. Germline assignment: CDR1 WSHSY and CDR2 SAAADI. The CDR3 DNA follows: TGCGCCAGCAGAAACTTAGGACAGGGGGCTAAGGAGACCCAGTACTTC. Translating gives CASRNLGQGAKETQYF.

This chain connects TRBV28 to TRBJ1-4, with D maybe TRBD1 (6 bases). The length of the CDR3 is 14 residues. The ends were cut back, 6 bases at V and 10 bases at J, with 18 bases in the middle. The V gene's germline CDR1 is MDHEN and CDR2 SYDVKM. CDR3 amino acids: CASSLTGGVVKLFF. The CDR3 nucleotides are TGTGCCAGCAGCCTGACAGGTGGGGTGGTAAAACTGTTTTTT.

This clonotype was observed many times. V gene TRBV9 combines with J gene TRBJ2-3, with D unclear. From germline, CDR1 is SGDLS and CDR2 YYNGEE. Deletions cut 3 bases from V and 0 bases from J, with 11 bases between. This CDR3 has 15 amino acids. CDR3 region: CASSESAASTDTQYF. CDR3 DNA sequence: TGTGCCAGCAGCGAAAGCGCGGCTAGCACAGATACGCAGTATTTT. Complete variable domain (other parts from reference TRBV9 and TRBJ2-3): DSGVTQTPKHLITATGQRVTLRCSPRSGDLSVYWYQQSLDQGLQFLIQYYNGEERAKGNILERFSAQQFPDLHSELNLSSLELGDSALYFCASSESAASTDTQYFGPGTRLTVL.

V is TRBV3-1 and J is TRBJ1-1, with D unclear. The germline V gene has CDR1 LGHDT and CDR2 YNNKEL (reference sequence). Trimming cost V 1 base and J 7 bases, with 10 bases left between them. There are 13 residues in the CDR3. The CDR3 loop reads CASSQGQLLEAFF. The CDR3 nucleotides read TGTGCCAGCAGCCAAGGGCAGCTCCTTGAAGCTTTCTTT.

The chain links TRBV5-1 to TRBJ2-2, with D maybe TRBD2 (6 bases). This CDR3 region has 18 residues. V lost 0 bases, J lost 1 base, and 16 bases lay in between. Germline assignment: CDR1 SGHRS and CDR2 YFSETQ. The chain's CDR3 is CASSLAGVADQNTGELFF. The CDR3 region has the DNA TGCGCCAGCAGCTTGGCCGGGGTAGCGGACCAGAACACCGGGGAGCTGTTTTTT.

V gene TRBV7-2 combines with J gene TRBJ2-3; 7 bases match TRBD1. In germline, CDR1 is SGHTA, CDR2 FQGNSA. Losses at the gene ends were 4 bases for V and 3 bases for J; bases not matched to a gene: 7. CDR3 length: 15 residues. The DNA of the CDR3 is TGTGCCAGCAGCTCCCAGACAGGGAAGACAGATACGCAGTATTTT. Its translation: CASSSQTGKTDTQYF. The full variable domain, in which reference TRBV7-2 and TRBJ2-3 provide the parts outside the CDR3, is GAGVSQSPSNKVTEKGKDVELRCDPISGHTALYWYRQSLGQGLEFLIYFQGNSAPDKSGLPSDRFSAERTGGSVSTLTIQRTQQEDSAVYLCASSSQTGKTDTQYFGPGTRLTVL.

This clonotype was seen many times. The rearrangement uses TRBV5-1 and TRBJ1-1, with D perhaps TRBD1 (6 bases). Between the trimmed V and J ends, which lost 4 bases and 1 base, there was a span of 11 bases. The CDR3 sequence is 14 residues long. CDR1 is SGHRS and CDR2 is YFSETQ in the germline V gene. In DNA form, the CDR3 reads TGCGCCAGCAGCGCCGGGACACGGAACACTGAAGCTTTCTTT. This gives the protein CASSAGTRNTEAFF.

This clonotype was recorded many times. V gene TRBV7-9 combines with J gene TRBJ1-1; D ambiguous. Germline V gives CDR1 SEHNR, CDR2 FQNEAQ (reference sequence). The CDR3 extends over 13 amino acids. The germline V and J ends were trimmed by 2 bases and 3 bases, with 7 bases remaining between them. CDR3 region: CASSLLSDTEAFF. In nucleotides, the CDR3 is TGTGCCAGCAGCTTATTGTCGGACACTGAAGCTTTCTTT.

This clonotype appeared many times. The gene calls are TRBV12-3 or TRBV12-4 and TRBJ2-1; possible D gene TRBD1, 5 bases. There are 13 residues in the CDR3. Trimming took 1 base from V and 6 from J, leaving 7 bases between them. The CDR3 reads CASSLGQFNEQFF. CDR3 sequence (DNA): TGTGCCAGCAGTTTAGGACAGTTCAATGAGCAGTTCTTC.

In this sample, this clonotype turned up a few times. The rearrangement links TRBV11-2 to TRBJ2-7, with TRBD1 identical over 8 bases. CDR3 length: 15 residues. V shed 5 bases, J shed 0 bases, and the junction held 6 bases outside the gene matches. The germline gives CDR1 SGHAT, CDR2 FQNNGV. CDR3 nucleotide sequence: TGTGCCAGCAGCCGTAGGACAGGGCACTCCTACGAGCAGTACTTC. Translation: CASSRRTGHSYEQYF. Combining the CDR3 with reference TRBV11-2 and TRBJ2-7 gives the whole variable domain EAGVAQSPRYKIIEKRQSVAFWCNPISGHATLYWYQQILGQGPKLLIQFQNNGVVDDSQLPKDRFSAERLKGVDSTLKIQPAKLEDSAVYLCASSRRTGHSYEQYFGPGTRLTVT.

In its sample, this clonotype was seen many times. The V call is TRBV14, the J call TRBJ2-7; D may match TRBD1 or TRBD2 (6 bases each). CDR1 is SGHDN and CDR2 is FVKESK in the germline V gene. V shed 2 bases and J shed 6 bases, with 17 bases lying between them. The length of the CDR3 is 15 residues. CDR3 region: CASSQLGLGGREQYF. CDR3 nucleotide sequence: TGTGCCAGCAGCCAACTCGGATTGGGGGGCCGCGAGCAGTACTTC.

In its sample, this clonotype was seen many times. The V and J genes are TRBV5-1 and TRBJ2-1; TRBD2 matches 12 bases. V trimming: 5 bases; J trimming: 7 bases; junction bases outside the gene matches: 4. CDR3 length: 14 amino acids. Germline V gives CDR1 SGHRS, CDR2 YFSETQ. CDR3 amino acids: CASRLAGGGNEQFF. As DNA, the CDR3 is TGCGCCAGCAGACTAGCGGGGGGAGGGAATGAGCAGTTCTTC.

There are a few counts of this clonotype. The J gene is TRBJ2-7, the V gene TRBV5-4; D gene ambiguous. V was clipped by 4 bases and J by 1 base, with 12 bases between them. CDR3 length: 14 residues. The germline V gene has CDR1 SGHNT and CDR2 YYREEE (reference sequence). CDR3 bases: TGTGCCAGCAGCCCGGGCCCGAATTCCTACGAGCAGTACTTC. Translation gives CASSPGPNSYEQYF.

Comment on this clonotype: It may be a read error: a sequence one base away is much more abundant. V usage is TRBV5-1 and J usage is TRBJ1-1; D not resolved. Germline CDR1 SGHRS, CDR2 YFSETQ. The CDR3 has 10 residues. The CDR3 nucleotides are TGCGCCAGCAACGAGCTTGGACCGATTTTT. Translating it yields CASNELGPIF.

This clonotype was detected ten times or more. This chain uses TRBV20-1 with TRBJ2-3; either TRBD1 or TRBD2 may supply D (5 bases each). This CDR3 comprises 12 residues. Trimming removed 3 bases at V and 1 base at J, with 5 bases between. Germline CDR1 reads DFQATT; CDR2 reads SNEGSKA (reference sequence). The CDR3 loop is CSARGGTDTQYF. In nucleotides, the CDR3 is TGCAGTGCTAGGGGGGGCACAGATACGCAGTATTTT.

This clonotype was seen ten or more times. The chain has TRBV12-3 or TRBV12-4 and TRBJ2-7; 9 positions agree with TRBD2. The CDR3 loop spans 14 amino acids. J lost 0 bases, V lost 5 bases, and 2 bases had no gene match. In DNA form, the CDR3 reads TGTGCCAGCAGTCGAGCGGGGGGCTCCTACGAGCAGTACTTC. It yields the protein CASSRAGGSYEQYF.

This clonotype was picked up many times. The V gene is TRBV29-1, the J gene TRBJ2-3, with D unclear. The CDR3 covers 14 residues. Germline-derived CDR1 and CDR2 are SQVTM and ANQGSEA. V lost 3 bases, J lost 0 bases, and 10 bases lay in between. The CDR3 is CSVEGSRSTDTQYF. Written as DNA, the CDR3 is TGCAGCGTTGAGGGCTCCCGCAGCACAGATACGCAGTATTTT.

This clonotype showed up many times. The rearrangement links TRBV28 to TRBJ2-7, with D tentatively TRBD2 (5 bases). V lost 6 bases to trimming and J lost 1 base, with 13 bases between them. The CDR3 sequence is 14 residues long. Germline loops: CDR1 MDHEN, CDR2 SYDVKM. This CDR3 reads CASSIGVRSYEQYF. For the CDR3, the DNA is TGTGCCAGCAGCATCGGGGTTAGATCCTACGAGCAGTACTTC.

The chain recombines TRBV10-3 with TRBJ2-5, with a possible D match to TRBD2 (6 bases). Germline values: CDR1 ENHRY, CDR2 SYGVKD. The length of the CDR3 is 15 residues. V gave up 6 bases and J gave up 1 base, with 15 bases separating them. CDR3 nucleotides: TGTGCCATCAGCCCGACTAGGACTCTCCAAGAGACCCAGTACTTC. It yields the protein CAISPTRTLQETQYF.

This clonotype has only a few counts. The J gene is TRBJ1-1, the V gene TRBV12-3 or TRBV12-4; D gene uncertain. V was cut by 1 base and J by 6 bases, with 18 bases left in between. This CDR3 contains 16 residues. Written as DNA, the CDR3 is TGTGCCAGCAGTTTAGAGGCCAACTCGGTTAACGCTGAAGCTTTCTTT. This codes for CASSLEANSVNAEAFF.